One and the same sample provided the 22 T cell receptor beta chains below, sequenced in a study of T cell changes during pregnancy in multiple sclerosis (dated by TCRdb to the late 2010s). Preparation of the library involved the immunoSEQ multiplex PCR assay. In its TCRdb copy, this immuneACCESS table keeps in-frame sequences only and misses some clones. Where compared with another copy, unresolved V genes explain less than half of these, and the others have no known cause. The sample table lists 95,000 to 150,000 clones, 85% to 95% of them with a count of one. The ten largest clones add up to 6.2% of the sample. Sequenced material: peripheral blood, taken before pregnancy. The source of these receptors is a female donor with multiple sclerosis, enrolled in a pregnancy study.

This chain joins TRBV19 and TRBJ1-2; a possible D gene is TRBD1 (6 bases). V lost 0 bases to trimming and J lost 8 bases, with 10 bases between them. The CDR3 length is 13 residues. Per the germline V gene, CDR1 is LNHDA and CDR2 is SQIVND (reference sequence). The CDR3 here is CASSIDRGLGYTF. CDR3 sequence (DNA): TGTGCCAGTAGTATAGACAGGGGCCTCGGCTACACCTTC.

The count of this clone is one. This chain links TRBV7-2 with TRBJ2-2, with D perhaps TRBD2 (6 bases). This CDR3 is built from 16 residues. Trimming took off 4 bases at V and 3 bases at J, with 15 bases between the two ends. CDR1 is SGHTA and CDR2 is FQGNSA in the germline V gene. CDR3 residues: CASSSRDLVYTGELFF. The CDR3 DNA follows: TGTGCCAGCAGCTCGCGGGACTTAGTTTACACCGGGGAGCTGTTTTTT.

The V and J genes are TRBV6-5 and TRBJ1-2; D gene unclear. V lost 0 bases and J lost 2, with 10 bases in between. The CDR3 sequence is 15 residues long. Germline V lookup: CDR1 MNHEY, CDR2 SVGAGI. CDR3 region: CASSYSYSKNYGYTF. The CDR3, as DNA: TGTGCCAGCAGTTACTCGTACAGCAAGAACTATGGCTACACCTTC.

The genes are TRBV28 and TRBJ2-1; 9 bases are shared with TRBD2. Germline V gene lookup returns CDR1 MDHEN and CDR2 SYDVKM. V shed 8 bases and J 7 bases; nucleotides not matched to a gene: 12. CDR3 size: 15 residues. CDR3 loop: CASAPPSGRNNEQFF. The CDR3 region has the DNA TGTGCCAGCGCCCCCCCCAGCGGGAGGAATAATGAGCAGTTCTTC.

CDR3 loop: CASSADARGNTEAFF. CDR3 nucleotide sequence: TGTGCCAGCAGTGCCGACGCTCGGGGGAACACTGAAGCTTTCTTT. J is TRBJ1-1 and V is TRBV6-1; unclear D gene. Germline CDR1 reads MNHNS; CDR2 reads SASEGT. This CDR3 contains 15 residues. V lost 4 bases and J 1 base, leaving 13 bases between the germline ends.

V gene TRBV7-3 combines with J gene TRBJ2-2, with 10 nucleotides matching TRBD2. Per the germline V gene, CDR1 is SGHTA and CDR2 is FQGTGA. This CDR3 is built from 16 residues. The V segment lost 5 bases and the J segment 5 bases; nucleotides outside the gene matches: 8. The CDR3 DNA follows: TGTGCCAGCAGCCCCGCTAGCGGGAGTCGAACCGGGGAGCTGTTTTTT. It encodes CASSPASGSRTGELFF.

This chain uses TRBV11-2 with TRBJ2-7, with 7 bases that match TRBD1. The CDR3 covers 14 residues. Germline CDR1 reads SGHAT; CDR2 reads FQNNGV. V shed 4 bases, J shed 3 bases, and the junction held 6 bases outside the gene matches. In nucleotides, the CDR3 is TGTGCCAGCAGCTCTACAGGGGCGGGCTACGAGCAGTACTTC. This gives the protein CASSSTGAGYEQYF.

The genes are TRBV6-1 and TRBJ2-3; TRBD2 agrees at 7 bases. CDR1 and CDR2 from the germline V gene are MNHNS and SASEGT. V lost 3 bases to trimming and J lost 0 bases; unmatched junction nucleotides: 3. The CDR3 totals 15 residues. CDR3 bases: TGTGCCAGCAGTGACACTAGCGCTAGCACAGATACGCAGTATTTT. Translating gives CASSDTSASTDTQYF.

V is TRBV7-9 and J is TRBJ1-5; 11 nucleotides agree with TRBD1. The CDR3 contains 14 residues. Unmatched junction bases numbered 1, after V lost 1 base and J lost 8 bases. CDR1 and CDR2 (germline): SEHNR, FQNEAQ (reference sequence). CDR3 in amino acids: CASSLGTGGEPQHF. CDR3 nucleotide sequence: TGTGCCAGCAGCTTAGGGACAGGGGGCGAGCCCCAGCATTTT. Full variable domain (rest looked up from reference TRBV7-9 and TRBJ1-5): DTGVSQNPRHKITKRGQNVTFRCDPISEHNRLYWYRQTLGQGPEFLTYFQNEAQLEKSRLLSDRFSAERPKGSFSTLEIQRTEQGDSAMYLCASSLGTGGEPQHFGDGTRLSIL.

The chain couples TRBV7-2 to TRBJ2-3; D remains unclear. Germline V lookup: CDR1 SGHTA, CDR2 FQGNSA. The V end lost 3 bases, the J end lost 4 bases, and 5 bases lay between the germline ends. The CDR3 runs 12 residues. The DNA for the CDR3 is TGTGCCAGCAGCTTTATTTCAGATACGCAGTATTTT. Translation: CASSFISDTQYF.

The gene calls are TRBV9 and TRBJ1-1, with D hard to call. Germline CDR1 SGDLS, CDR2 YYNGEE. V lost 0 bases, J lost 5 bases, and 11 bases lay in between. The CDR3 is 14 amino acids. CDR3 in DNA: TGTGCCAGCAGCGTAGACCTGATGCGAACTGAAGCTTTCTTT. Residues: CASSVDLMRTEAFF.

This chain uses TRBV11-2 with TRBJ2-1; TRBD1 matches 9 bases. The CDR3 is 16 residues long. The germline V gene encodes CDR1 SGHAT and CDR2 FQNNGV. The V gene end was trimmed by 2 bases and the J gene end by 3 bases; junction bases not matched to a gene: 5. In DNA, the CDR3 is TGTGCCAGCAGCTTACAGGGACAGGGCTACTACAATGAGCAGTTCTTC. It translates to CASSLQGQGYYNEQFF.

The DNA for the CDR3 is TGCGCCAGCAGCTTGGGGACAGGCTCTGGAAACACCATATATTTT. It yields the protein CASSLGTGSGNTIYF. The rearrangement joins TRBV5-1 to TRBJ1-3; 7 bases line up with TRBD1. The CDR3 sequence is 15 residues long. J was trimmed by 0 bases and V by 0 bases; bases with no gene match: 0. Germline CDR1 reads SGHRS; CDR2 reads YFSETQ.

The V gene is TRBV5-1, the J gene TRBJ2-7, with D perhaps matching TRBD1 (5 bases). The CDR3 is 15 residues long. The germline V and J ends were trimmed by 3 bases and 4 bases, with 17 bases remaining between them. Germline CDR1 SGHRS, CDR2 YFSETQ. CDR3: CASSSRVGSIYEQYF. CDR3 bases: TGCGCCAGCAGCTCCAGGGTGGGTTCTATTTACGAGCAGTACTTC.

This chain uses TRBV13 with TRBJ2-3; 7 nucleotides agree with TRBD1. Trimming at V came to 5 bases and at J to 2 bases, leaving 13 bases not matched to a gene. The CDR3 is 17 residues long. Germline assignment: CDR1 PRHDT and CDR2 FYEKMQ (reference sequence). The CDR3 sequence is CASSLTSGTDFTDTQYF. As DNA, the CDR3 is TGTGCCAGCAGCCTAACGTCCGGGACAGACTTCACAGATACGCAGTATTTT. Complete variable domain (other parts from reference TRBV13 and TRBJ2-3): AAGVIQSPRHLIKEKRETATLKCYPIPRHDTVYWYQQGPGQDPQFLISFYEKMQSDKGSIPDRFSAQQFSDYHSELNMSSLELGDSALYFCASSLTSGTDFTDTQYFGPGTRLTVL.

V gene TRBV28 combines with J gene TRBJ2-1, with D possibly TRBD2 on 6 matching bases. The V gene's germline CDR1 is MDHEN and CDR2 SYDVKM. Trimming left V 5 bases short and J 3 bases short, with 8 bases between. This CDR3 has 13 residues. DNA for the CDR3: TGTGCCAGCAGTAACGGGGGCTACAATGAGCAGTTCTTC. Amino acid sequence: CASSNGGYNEQFF. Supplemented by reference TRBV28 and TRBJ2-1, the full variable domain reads DVKVTQSSRYLVKRTGEKVFLECVQDMDHENMFWYRQDPGLGLRLIYFSYDVKMKEKGDIPEGYSVSREKKERFSLILESASTNQTSMYLCASSNGGYNEQFFGPGTRLTVL.

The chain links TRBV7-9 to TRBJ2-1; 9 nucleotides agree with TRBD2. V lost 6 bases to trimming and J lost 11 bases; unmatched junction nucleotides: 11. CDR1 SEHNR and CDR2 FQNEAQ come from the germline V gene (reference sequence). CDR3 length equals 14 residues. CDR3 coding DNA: TGTGCCAGCAGGCAGATGGTAGCGGGAGACCAGCAGTTCTTC. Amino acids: CASRQMVAGDQQFF.

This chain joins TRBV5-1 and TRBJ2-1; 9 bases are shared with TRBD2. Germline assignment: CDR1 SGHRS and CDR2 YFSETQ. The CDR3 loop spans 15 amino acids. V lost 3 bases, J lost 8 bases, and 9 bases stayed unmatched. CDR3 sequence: CASSYTGTSRDEQFF. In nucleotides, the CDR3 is TGCGCCAGCAGCTATACCGGGACTAGCAGAGATGAGCAGTTCTTC.

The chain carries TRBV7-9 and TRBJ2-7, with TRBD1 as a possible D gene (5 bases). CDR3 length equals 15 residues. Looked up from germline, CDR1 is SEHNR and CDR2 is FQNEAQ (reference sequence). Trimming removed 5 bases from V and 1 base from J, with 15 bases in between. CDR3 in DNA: TGTGCCAGCAGCCGTGGGCAGGGAAAGTCCTACGAGCAGTACTTC. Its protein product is CASSRGQGKSYEQYF.

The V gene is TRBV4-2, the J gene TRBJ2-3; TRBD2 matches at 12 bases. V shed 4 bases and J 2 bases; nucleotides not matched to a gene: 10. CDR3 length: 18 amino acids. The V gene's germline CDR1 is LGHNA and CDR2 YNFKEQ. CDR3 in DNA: TGTGCCAGCAGCCCACGGACTAGCGGGGTAAGGTACACAGATACGCAGTATTTT. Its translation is CASSPRTSGVRYTDTQYF.

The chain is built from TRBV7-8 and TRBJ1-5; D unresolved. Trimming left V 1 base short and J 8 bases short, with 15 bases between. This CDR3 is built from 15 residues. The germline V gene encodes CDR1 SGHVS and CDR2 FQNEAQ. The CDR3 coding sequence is TGTGCCAGCAGCTTAGGTCCGGGGTGGAGGGAGCCCCAGCATTTT. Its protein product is CASSLGPGWREPQHF. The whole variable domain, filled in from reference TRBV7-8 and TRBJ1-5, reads GAGVSQSPRYKVAKRGQDVALRCDPISGHVSLFWYQQALGQGPEFLTYFQNEAQLDKSGLPSDRFFAERPEGSVSTLKIQRTQQEDSAVYLCASSLGPGWREPQHFGDGTRLSIL.

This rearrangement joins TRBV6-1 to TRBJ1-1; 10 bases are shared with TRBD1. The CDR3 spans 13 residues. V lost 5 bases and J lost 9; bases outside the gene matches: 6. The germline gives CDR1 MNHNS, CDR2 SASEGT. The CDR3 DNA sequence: TGTGCCAGCAGTACCTTGGACAGGGGGAAAGCTTTCTTT. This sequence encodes CASSTLDRGKAFF.